The entry that follows covers one T cell receptor (beta chain) sequence. Its antigen is unidentified. This entry comes from a study of graft-versus-host responses after intestinal transplantation. Across the study: Grafts that recipients had were multivisceral, liver-intestinal, or isolated intestinal transplants. General study points: Early post-transplant falls in HvG clones accompanied the peak levels of circulating GvH clones.

V was clipped by 2 bases and J by 4 bases, with 12 bases between them. Germline V gene data show CDR1 as ENHRY and CDR2 as SYGVKD. The CDR3 extends over 14 amino acids. Libraries were prepared by immunoSEQ multiplex PCR; TCRdb keeps only in-frame clonotypes and omits some of them. The repertoire includes roughly 97,000 clones, 90% of them detected once, and more than 15% sits in the top ten. The V and J genes are TRBV10-3 and TRBJ2-7; D ambiguous. The sequence was obtained from a human patient who received an intestinal transplant, so some T cells may come from the graft donor. Sequenced here: PBMCs, sampled approximately 470 days after intestinal transplant. The CDR3 DNA is TGTGCCATCAGTGAGGGTGTACCTAATTACGAGCAGTACTTC. Translation: CAISEGVPNYEQYF.